What follows describes a single TCR beta chain. CDR3 length equals 18 residues. Germline V gene lookup returns CDR1 SNHLY and CDR2 FYNNEI. V gave up 2 bases and J gave up 4 bases; unmatched junction bases: 15. The data belong to a study of shared T cell receptors in the human thymus. Assay used: immunoSEQ multiplex PCR; TCRdb lists only in-frame clones, some missing. This table has 550,000 to 800,000 clones, approximately 85% appearing once. These data were also filed under a second study, of human thymus T cells. According to that study: Healthy Finnish infants undergoing corrective surgery for congenital heart defects provided the donor material. Thymus was obtained from resections taken during corrective heart surgery.

The sample was thymocytes. The TCR was taken from a girl under three years old with a congenital heart defect. V gene TRBV2 combines with J gene TRBJ1-2; 8 bases agree with TRBD1. DNA of the CDR3: TGTGCCAGCAGTGAAACCGGGACAGGACCCCCTCCTATCTATGGCTACACCTTC. It codes for CASSETGTGPPPIYGYTF.